A selection of T cell receptor beta chains follows, all from one sample in a study of CD8 T cells in Susac syndrome. TCRdb analysed the immunoSEQ multiplex PCR reads with MiXCR anew, one entry per CDR3 protein. The sample includes approximately 190,000 distinct CDR3 sequences, around 95% seen only once; the top ten take 0.075% to 0.1%. The sample consisted of CD4+ T cells from PBMCs. The source is a human donor with Susac syndrome. CDR3s include the opening cysteine and the closing phenylalanine or tryptophan. A D gene is named only where the DNA matches it firmly. Rows give clone size only sometimes, using once, few, many, or a class for an expanded clone.

clone_size: -; cdr3_length: 16; v_call: TRBV6-2/TRBV6-3; d_call: -; j_call: TRBJ1-5; cdr3_nt: TGTGCCAGCAGGGCGACTCCTGAAAGGGCCAATCAGCCCCAGCATTTT; cdr3_aa: CASRATPERANQPQHF
clone_size: -; cdr3_length: 16; v_call: TRBV4-2; d_call: -; j_call: TRBJ2-1; cdr3_nt: TGTGCCAGCAGCCAAGCGGCCCGTGCTCGTGACCATGAGCAGTTCTTC; cdr3_aa: CASSQAARARDHEQFF
clone_size: -; cdr3_length: 15; v_call: TRBV14; d_call: -; j_call: TRBJ1-3; cdr3_nt: TGTGCCAGCAGCCAAGGTTCGGGGTATGGAAACACCATATATTTT; cdr3_aa: CASSQGSGYGNTIYF
clone_size: -; cdr3_length: 14; v_call: TRBV20-1; d_call: -; j_call: TRBJ2-7; cdr3_nt: TGCAGTGCTCCCGCCGGGACGCCAGGGAGGGAGCAGTACTTC; cdr3_aa: CSAPAGTPGREQYF
clone_size: -; cdr3_length: 14; v_call: TRBV20-1; d_call: -; j_call: TRBJ2-7; cdr3_nt: TGCAGTGCTAGAGGCCATGGGGGCGCGGGCGAGCAGTACTTC; cdr3_aa: CSARGHGGAGEQYF
clone_size: -; cdr3_length: 13; v_call: TRBV5-4; d_call: -; j_call: TRBJ1-3; cdr3_nt: TGTGCCACCGGCGAGTCTGCTGGAAACACCATATATTTT; cdr3_aa: CATGESAGNTIYF
clone_size: -; cdr3_length: 14; v_call: TRBV7-2; d_call: -; j_call: TRBJ2-7; cdr3_nt: TGTGCCAGCATCCAGGACAGATCTACCTACGAGCAGTACTTC; cdr3_aa: CASIQDRSTYEQYF
clone_size: once; cdr3_length: 15; v_call: TRBV4-3; d_call: -; j_call: TRBJ2-7; cdr3_nt: TGCGCCAGCAGCCAAGATGTGACAATCTCCTACGAGCAGTACTTC; cdr3_aa: CASSQDVTISYEQYF
clone_size: once; cdr3_length: 14; v_call: TRBV18; d_call: -; j_call: TRBJ2-3; cdr3_nt: TGTGCCAGCTCACCGGGGGGGCGAGTGGATACGCAGTATTTT; cdr3_aa: CASSPGGRVDTQYF
clone_size: -; cdr3_length: 14; v_call: TRBV18; d_call: -; j_call: TRBJ1-1; cdr3_nt: TGTGCCAGCCACGCCAACGGATGGGATTTTGAAGCTTTCTTT; cdr3_aa: CASHANGWDFEAFF
clone_size: -; cdr3_length: 13; v_call: TRBV19; d_call: -; j_call: TRBJ2-7; cdr3_nt: TGTGCCAGTAGTATTGTAATGTCCTACGAGCAGTACTTC; cdr3_aa: CASSIVMSYEQYF
clone_size: -; cdr3_length: 12; v_call: TRBV30; d_call: -; j_call: TRBJ2-3; cdr3_nt: TGTGCCTGGAGACCTTCCGTAGATACGCAGTATTTT; cdr3_aa: CAWRPSVDTQYF
clone_size: -; cdr3_length: 16; v_call: TRBV2; d_call: TRBD2; j_call: TRBJ2-5; cdr3_nt: TGTGCCAGCACCGGACTAGCGGGGGGAAGTGGAGAGACCCAGTACTTC; cdr3_aa: CASTGLAGGSGETQYF
clone_size: -; cdr3_length: 16; v_call: TRBV11-1; d_call: TRBD1; j_call: TRBJ2-1; cdr3_nt: TGTGCCAGCAGCATCGGACAGGGTTCCTCCTACAATGAGCAGTTCTTC; cdr3_aa: CASSIGQGSSYNEQFF
clone_size: -; cdr3_length: 13; v_call: TRBV20-1; d_call: -; j_call: TRBJ2-7; cdr3_nt: TGCAGTGCTAGTCGAGGGGGTATCAACGAGCAGTACTTC; cdr3_aa: CSASRGGINEQYF
clone_size: -; cdr3_length: 14; v_call: TRBV9; d_call: -; j_call: TRBJ2-2; cdr3_nt: TGTGCCAGCAGCACTCGTACGAACACCGGGGAGCTGTTTTTT; cdr3_aa: CASSTRTNTGELFF
clone_size: -; cdr3_length: 13; v_call: TRBV29-1; d_call: -; j_call: TRBJ1-6; cdr3_nt: TGCAGCGTTGCCCGGGAGACTAATTCACCCCTCCACTTT; cdr3_aa: CSVARETNSPLHF
clone_size: -; cdr3_length: 15; v_call: TRBV19; d_call: -; j_call: TRBJ2-6; cdr3_nt: TGTGCCAGTAGTCAAACAGGCTCTGGGGCCAACGTCCTGACTTTC; cdr3_aa: CASSQTGSGANVLTF
clone_size: -; cdr3_length: 15; v_call: TRBV5-4; d_call: -; j_call: TRBJ2-2; cdr3_nt: TGTGCCAGCAGCTTGCTTGGCGGATACACCGGGGAGCTGTTTTTT; cdr3_aa: CASSLLGGYTGELFF
clone_size: -; cdr3_length: 14; v_call: TRBV19; d_call: TRBD1; j_call: TRBJ1-5; cdr3_nt: TGTGCCAGTAGTAGCATGGGACAGGGCCAGCCCCAGCATTTT; cdr3_aa: CASSSMGQGQPQHF
clone_size: -; cdr3_length: 13; v_call: TRBV5-6; d_call: -; j_call: TRBJ2-1; cdr3_nt: TGTGCCAGCAGCTTGATTGGGGGGGCGAGGTGGTTCTTC; cdr3_aa: CASSLIGGARWFF
clone_size: -; cdr3_length: 12; v_call: TRBV11-3; d_call: -; j_call: TRBJ1-1; cdr3_nt: TGTGCCAGCAGCTTCTCGCGAGGGGAAGCTTTCTTT; cdr3_aa: CASSFSRGEAFF
clone_size: -; cdr3_length: 13; v_call: TRBV29-1; d_call: -; j_call: TRBJ2-5; cdr3_nt: TGCAGCGTTGACCAGGGCTTCCAAGAGACCCAGTACTTC; cdr3_aa: CSVDQGFQETQYF
clone_size: once; cdr3_length: 15; v_call: TRBV20-1; d_call: TRBD2; j_call: TRBJ2-5; cdr3_nt: TGCAGTGCTAGCCCGACTAGCGGGGGGGCCGAGACCCAGTACTTC; cdr3_aa: CSASPTSGGAETQYF
clone_size: few; cdr3_length: 14; v_call: TRBV20-1; d_call: TRBD1; j_call: TRBJ2-5; cdr3_nt: TGCAGTGCTAGAGTCCCAGGGGGTGAAGAGACCCAGTACTTC; cdr3_aa: CSARVPGGEETQYF
clone_size: -; cdr3_length: 13; v_call: TRBV10-3; d_call: -; j_call: TRBJ2-7; cdr3_nt: TGTGCCATACAAGCGGTGAGGCGCTACGAGCAGTACTTC; cdr3_aa: CAIQAVRRYEQYF
clone_size: -; cdr3_length: 13; v_call: TRBV9; d_call: -; j_call: TRBJ1-6; cdr3_nt: TGTGCCAGCAGCGTGCCGGGACGGACCCCCCTCCACTTT; cdr3_aa: CASSVPGRTPLHF
clone_size: -; cdr3_length: 14; v_call: TRBV7-2; d_call: -; j_call: TRBJ1-5; cdr3_nt: TGTGCCAGCAGCCGAGATGTCCTGATCGAGCCCCAGCATTTT; cdr3_aa: CASSRDVLIEPQHF
clone_size: -; cdr3_length: 15; v_call: TRBV13; d_call: -; j_call: TRBJ1-6; cdr3_nt: TGTGCCAGCAGCTTGACCCTGGGGGCAAGTTCACCCCTCCACTTT; cdr3_aa: CASSLTLGASSPLHF
clone_size: -; cdr3_length: 13; v_call: TRBV5-1; d_call: -; j_call: TRBJ1-3; cdr3_nt: TGCGCCAGCAGACCGGGCTCTGGAAACACCATATATTTT; cdr3_aa: CASRPGSGNTIYF
clone_size: -; cdr3_length: 14; v_call: TRBV20-1; d_call: -; j_call: TRBJ1-2; cdr3_nt: TGCAGTGCTAGAGACCGTATCAAGAACTATGGCTACACCTTC; cdr3_aa: CSARDRIKNYGYTF
clone_size: -; cdr3_length: 13; v_call: TRBV12-3/TRBV12-4; d_call: -; j_call: TRBJ2-7; cdr3_nt: TGTGCCAGCAGTCCCCGAGACACCTACGAGCAGTACTTC; cdr3_aa: CASSPRDTYEQYF
clone_size: -; cdr3_length: 15; v_call: TRBV20-1; d_call: TRBD2; j_call: TRBJ2-3; cdr3_nt: TGCAGTGCTGGATACCTAGCGGGGAGGGCAGATACGCAGTATTTT; cdr3_aa: CSAGYLAGRADTQYF
clone_size: -; cdr3_length: 13; v_call: TRBV20-1; d_call: -; j_call: TRBJ1-1; cdr3_nt: TGCAGTGCTAGAGACCTGGTGAACACTGAAGCTTTCTTT; cdr3_aa: CSARDLVNTEAFF
clone_size: -; cdr3_length: 14; v_call: TRBV27; d_call: TRBD1; j_call: TRBJ1-2; cdr3_nt: TGTGCCAGCAGGGCTCTGACAGGGCTCTATGGCTACACCTTC; cdr3_aa: CASRALTGLYGYTF
clone_size: once; cdr3_length: 11; v_call: TRBV29-1; d_call: -; j_call: TRBJ1-2; cdr3_nt: TGCAGCGCTAGCGTATTTTATGGCTACACCTTC; cdr3_aa: CSASVFYGYTF
clone_size: -; cdr3_length: 17; v_call: TRBV20-1; d_call: TRBD2; j_call: TRBJ2-5; cdr3_nt: TGCAGTGCGGCCCGCCCCAACCGACTAGCGGCTCAAGAGACCCAGTACTTC; cdr3_aa: CSAARPNRLAAQETQYF
clone_size: -; cdr3_length: 13; v_call: TRBV3-1; d_call: -; j_call: TRBJ1-2; cdr3_nt: TGTGCCAGCAGCCAAGCAACGAGCGATGGCTACACCTTC; cdr3_aa: CASSQATSDGYTF
clone_size: once; cdr3_length: 13; v_call: TRBV29-1; d_call: -; j_call: TRBJ1-4; cdr3_nt: TGCAGCGTTCCTGCGGGATCTAATGAAAAACTGTTTTTT; cdr3_aa: CSVPAGSNEKLFF
clone_size: -; cdr3_length: 18; v_call: TRBV29-1; d_call: TRBD2; j_call: TRBJ2-1; cdr3_nt: TGCAGCGTCGACGGACTAGCGGGGGCCCCCCGCTCCTACAATGAGCAGTTCTTC; cdr3_aa: CSVDGLAGAPRSYNEQFF
clone_size: -; cdr3_length: 10; v_call: TRBV20-1; d_call: -; j_call: TRBJ1-1; cdr3_nt: TGCAGTGCTAGAGGGATGGGAGCTTTCTTT; cdr3_aa: CSARGMGAFF
clone_size: -; cdr3_length: 16; v_call: TRBV5-4; d_call: TRBD2; j_call: TRBJ2-5; cdr3_nt: TGTGCCAGCAGCCCAGCGACTAGCGGGGGGTCCAAGACCCAGTACTTC; cdr3_aa: CASSPATSGGSKTQYF
clone_size: -; cdr3_length: 15; v_call: TRBV5-6; d_call: TRBD1; j_call: TRBJ1-4; cdr3_nt: TGTGCCAGCAGCACCCTAACAGGGGAGAGGGAAAAACTGTTTTTT; cdr3_aa: CASSTLTGEREKLFF
clone_size: once; cdr3_length: 13; v_call: TRBV13; d_call: -; j_call: TRBJ1-2; cdr3_nt: TGTGCCAGCCGACCGACAGGAAACTATGGCTACACCTTC; cdr3_aa: CASRPTGNYGYTF
clone_size: -; cdr3_length: 14; v_call: TRBV2; d_call: -; j_call: TRBJ1-6; cdr3_nt: TGTGCCAGCGGGATCAGGGGCCTTAATTCACCCCTCCACTTT; cdr3_aa: CASGIRGLNSPLHF
clone_size: -; cdr3_length: 15; v_call: TRBV5-1; d_call: -; j_call: TRBJ1-1; cdr3_nt: TGCGCCAGCAGCTTACCGGGACTCCTTGCCACTGAAGCTTTCTTT; cdr3_aa: CASSLPGLLATEAFF
clone_size: -; cdr3_length: 14; v_call: TRBV30; d_call: -; j_call: TRBJ2-1; cdr3_nt: TGTGCCTGGAACCGGGACTCGCATGCCAATGAGCAGTTCTTC; cdr3_aa: CAWNRDSHANEQFF
clone_size: -; cdr3_length: 16; v_call: TRBV6-6; d_call: -; j_call: TRBJ2-2; cdr3_nt: TGTGCCAGCAGTAAACACGGGGCATCGAACACCGGGGAGCTGTTTTTT; cdr3_aa: CASSKHGASNTGELFF
clone_size: once; cdr3_length: 13; v_call: TRBV4-3; d_call: -; j_call: TRBJ2-1; cdr3_nt: TGCGCCAGCAGCCAAGTGGGGGGAAATGAGCAGTTCTTC; cdr3_aa: CASSQVGGNEQFF
clone_size: once; cdr3_length: 15; v_call: TRBV15; d_call: -; j_call: TRBJ1-2; cdr3_nt: TGTGCCACCAGCCGCTTCGGTCGGGAGGGCTATGGCTACACCTTC; cdr3_aa: CATSRFGREGYGYTF